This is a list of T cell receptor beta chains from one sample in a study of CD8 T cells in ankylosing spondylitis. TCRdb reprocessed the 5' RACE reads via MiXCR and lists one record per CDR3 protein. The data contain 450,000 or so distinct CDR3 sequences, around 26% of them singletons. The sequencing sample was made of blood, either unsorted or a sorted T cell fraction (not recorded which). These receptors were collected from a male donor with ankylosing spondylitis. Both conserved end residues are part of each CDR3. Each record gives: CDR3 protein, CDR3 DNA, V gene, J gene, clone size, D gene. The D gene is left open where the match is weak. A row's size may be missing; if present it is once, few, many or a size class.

CDR3aa: CSAREGYTEAFF
CDR3nt: TGCAGTGCTAGAGAGGGGTACACTGAAGCTTTCTTT
v_gene: TRBV20-1
j_gene: TRBJ1-1
abundance: -
d_gene: -

CDR3aa: CASSLELADTQYF
CDR3nt: TGTGCCAGCAGCTTAGAACTAGCGGATACGCAGTATTTT
v_gene: TRBV11-2
j_gene: TRBJ2-3
abundance: few
d_gene: TRBD2

CDR3aa: CASSIGSLVYQETQYF
CDR3nt: TGTGCCAGTAGTATTGGATCCCTAGTGTACCAAGAGACCCAGTACTTC
v_gene: TRBV19
j_gene: TRBJ2-5
abundance: -
d_gene: -

CDR3aa: CSANSGERTGELFF
CDR3nt: TGCAGTGCTAACTCGGGGGAGCGGACCGGGGAGCTGTTTTTT
v_gene: TRBV20-1
j_gene: TRBJ2-2
abundance: few
d_gene: -

CDR3aa: CASSSIGTGRTEAFF
CDR3nt: TGTGCCAGCAGCTCAATCGGGACAGGGCGAACTGAAGCTTTCTTT
v_gene: TRBV11-2
j_gene: TRBJ1-1
abundance: -
d_gene: TRBD1

CDR3aa: CASSSSDGSYTEAFF
CDR3nt: TGTGCCAGCAGCTCCTCGGACGGATCTTACACTGAAGCTTTCTTT
v_gene: TRBV11-2
j_gene: TRBJ1-1
abundance: -
d_gene: -

CDR3aa: CASSPRLDRAYQETQYF
CDR3nt: TGCGCCAGCAGCCCTAGACTGGACAGGGCGTATCAAGAGACCCAGTACTTC
v_gene: TRBV5-1
j_gene: TRBJ2-5
abundance: -
d_gene: TRBD1

CDR3aa: CSARDGGRTDTQYF
CDR3nt: TGCAGTGCTAGAGATGGCGGGAGGACAGATACGCAGTATTTT
v_gene: TRBV20-1
j_gene: TRBJ2-3
abundance: -
d_gene: TRBD2

CDR3aa: CASILEPHRGNEQFF
CDR3nt: TGTGCCAGCATCCTAGAGCCCCACCGCGGGAATGAGCAGTTCTTC
v_gene: TRBV9
j_gene: TRBJ2-1
abundance: few
d_gene: -

CDR3aa: CASMVVQGPQHF
CDR3nt: TGTGCCAGCATGGTCGTCCAGGGGCCCCAGCATTTT
v_gene: TRBV2
j_gene: TRBJ1-5
abundance: few
d_gene: -

CDR3aa: CASREQGDRDNEQFF
CDR3nt: TGTGCCAGCAGGGAACAGGGGGATCGGGACAATGAGCAGTTCTTC
v_gene: TRBV7-9
j_gene: TRBJ2-1
abundance: many
d_gene: TRBD1

CDR3aa: CSAILAVVSDEQFF
CDR3nt: TGCAGTGCTATACTAGCGGTGGTTTCGGATGAGCAGTTCTTC
v_gene: TRBV20-1
j_gene: TRBJ2-1
abundance: -
d_gene: TRBD2

CDR3aa: CASRPAQGWGTQYF
CDR3nt: TGCGCCAGCAGACCCGCCCAAGGTTGGGGGACCCAGTACTTC
v_gene: TRBV5-1
j_gene: TRBJ2-5
abundance: -
d_gene: -

CDR3aa: CASSPQGLAQETQYF
CDR3nt: TGTGCCAGCAGCCCACAAGGTTTAGCCCAAGAGACCCAGTACTTC
v_gene: TRBV11-3
j_gene: TRBJ2-5
abundance: few
d_gene: -

CDR3aa: CAWSANGQPGTNEKLFF
CDR3nt: TGTGCCTGGAGTGCCAACGGACAGCCCGGGACTAATGAAAAACTGTTTTTT
v_gene: TRBV30
j_gene: TRBJ1-4
abundance: few
d_gene: -

CDR3aa: CSAQGDRLVSEAFF
CDR3nt: TGCAGCGCCCAAGGGGACAGACTCGTATCTGAAGCTTTCTTT
v_gene: TRBV29-1
j_gene: TRBJ1-1
abundance: once
d_gene: TRBD1

CDR3aa: CASSLDREAHEQYF
CDR3nt: TGCGCCAGCAGCTTGGACAGGGAGGCTCACGAGCAGTACTTC
v_gene: TRBV5-1
j_gene: TRBJ2-7
abundance: few
d_gene: -

CDR3aa: CASSLVPGVDTEAFF
CDR3nt: TGCGCCAGCAGCTTGGTCCCTGGAGTGGACACTGAAGCTTTCTTT
v_gene: TRBV5-1
j_gene: TRBJ1-1
abundance: few
d_gene: -

CDR3aa: CSARDWNRGYQPQHF
CDR3nt: TGCAGTGCTAGAGATTGGAACAGGGGGTATCAGCCCCAGCATTTT
v_gene: TRBV20-1
j_gene: TRBJ1-5
abundance: -
d_gene: TRBD1

CDR3aa: CASRTGMIETQYF
CDR3nt: TGTGCCAGCAGGACAGGGATGATCGAGACCCAGTACTTC
v_gene: TRBV6-1
j_gene: TRBJ2-5
abundance: -
d_gene: TRBD1

CDR3aa: CASSDSGQNTEAFF
CDR3nt: TGTGCCAGCAGTGATTCGGGACAAAACACTGAAGCTTTCTTT
v_gene: TRBV2
j_gene: TRBJ1-1
abundance: few
d_gene: -

CDR3aa: CASSRQGTEHSPLHF
CDR3nt: TGTGCCAGCAGCCGACAAGGGACCGAACATTCACCCCTCCACTTT
v_gene: TRBV5-5
j_gene: TRBJ1-6
abundance: -
d_gene: -

CDR3aa: CASSLGGGNYGYTF
CDR3nt: TGTGCCAGCAGTTTAGGCGGGGGGAACTATGGCTACACCTTC
v_gene: TRBV12-3/TRBV12-4
j_gene: TRBJ1-2
abundance: few
d_gene: -

CDR3aa: CASSLRTGPHQPQHF
CDR3nt: TGTGCCAGCAGTTTACGGACAGGACCTCATCAGCCCCAGCATTTT
v_gene: TRBV12-3/TRBV12-4
j_gene: TRBJ1-5
abundance: -
d_gene: TRBD1

CDR3aa: CASSWGQHTGELFF
CDR3nt: TGTGCCAGCAGCTGGGGACAACACACCGGGGAGCTGTTTTTT
v_gene: TRBV12-3/TRBV12-4
j_gene: TRBJ2-2
abundance: many
d_gene: -

CDR3aa: CASSRTSGRQETQYF
CDR3nt: TGTGCCAGCTCCAGGACTAGCGGGAGGCAAGAGACCCAGTACTTC
v_gene: TRBV7-2
j_gene: TRBJ2-5
abundance: -
d_gene: TRBD2

CDR3aa: CSASDSQNIQYF
CDR3nt: TGCAGTGCATCCGACAGCCAAAACATTCAGTACTTC
v_gene: TRBV20-1
j_gene: TRBJ2-4
abundance: -
d_gene: -

CDR3aa: CASSSLAGLETQYF
CDR3nt: TGCGCCAGCAGCTCCCTAGCGGGGCTCGAGACCCAGTACTTC
v_gene: TRBV5-1
j_gene: TRBJ2-5
abundance: -
d_gene: TRBD2

CDR3aa: CSARDSWRGGLEQYF
CDR3nt: TGCAGTGCTAGAGACTCTTGGAGGGGGGGCTTGGAGCAGTACTTC
v_gene: TRBV20-1
j_gene: TRBJ2-7
abundance: -
d_gene: -

CDR3aa: CASSSTSGTLGETQYF
CDR3nt: TGTGCCAGCAGTTCGACTAGCGGGACCCTCGGGGAGACCCAGTACTTC
v_gene: TRBV6-2/TRBV6-3
j_gene: TRBJ2-5
abundance: few
d_gene: TRBD2

CDR3aa: CASSASGAGTEAFF
CDR3nt: TGCGCCAGCAGCGCTTCAGGGGCCGGAACTGAAGCTTTCTTT
v_gene: TRBV5-1
j_gene: TRBJ1-1
abundance: few
d_gene: -

CDR3aa: CASSPRGVVHAQYF
CDR3nt: TGTGCCAGCAGCCCCCGGGGAGTGGTCCATGCGCAGTATTTT
v_gene: TRBV4-2
j_gene: TRBJ2-3
abundance: few
d_gene: -

CDR3aa: CASRPSGKNTGELFF
CDR3nt: TGTGCCAGCAGGCCTAGCGGGAAGAACACCGGGGAGCTGTTTTTT
v_gene: TRBV4-2
j_gene: TRBJ2-2
abundance: -
d_gene: TRBD2

CDR3aa: CSTARLGTYEQYF
CDR3nt: TGCAGTACCGCCAGGTTAGGAACCTACGAGCAGTACTTC
v_gene: TRBV20-1
j_gene: TRBJ2-7
abundance: few
d_gene: -

CDR3aa: CASSRRDREFHEQYF
CDR3nt: TGTGCCAGTAGCCGCCGGGACAGGGAATTCCACGAGCAGTACTTC
v_gene: TRBV19
j_gene: TRBJ2-7
abundance: -
d_gene: TRBD1

CDR3aa: CASSLGLAEEKQFF
CDR3nt: TGCGCCAGCAGCTTGGGACTAGCGGAAGAAAAGCAGTTCTTC
v_gene: TRBV5-1
j_gene: TRBJ2-1
abundance: -
d_gene: TRBD2

CDR3aa: CASRGQPNTGELFF
CDR3nt: TGTGCCAGCAGGGGACAGCCGAACACCGGGGAGCTGTTTTTT
v_gene: TRBV7-2
j_gene: TRBJ2-2
abundance: -
d_gene: TRBD1

CDR3aa: CASSRDRNTDTQYF
CDR3nt: TGTGCCAGCAGTCGAGACAGAAACACAGATACGCAGTATTTT
v_gene: TRBV12-3/TRBV12-4
j_gene: TRBJ2-3
abundance: few
d_gene: -

CDR3aa: CSARLASTGELFF
CDR3nt: TGCAGTGCTCGACTAGCATCTACCGGGGAGCTGTTTTTT
v_gene: TRBV20-1
j_gene: TRBJ2-2
abundance: -
d_gene: TRBD2

CDR3aa: CASSLYATNTEAFF
CDR3nt: TGTGCCAGCAGCTTATACGCAACGAACACTGAAGCTTTCTTT
v_gene: TRBV7-2
j_gene: TRBJ1-1
abundance: few
d_gene: -

CDR3aa: CATSDWAGGEAFF
CDR3nt: TGTGCCACCAGTGATTGGGCAGGGGGTGAAGCTTTCTTT
v_gene: TRBV24-1
j_gene: TRBJ1-1
abundance: few
d_gene: TRBD1

CDR3aa: CAAKHSNQPQHF
CDR3nt: TGCGCAGCTAAGCATAGCAATCAGCCCCAGCATTTT
v_gene: TRBV20-1
j_gene: TRBJ1-5
abundance: -
d_gene: -

CDR3aa: CATSRSPRRVDTQYF
CDR3nt: TGTGCCACCAGCAGAAGCCCTCGGAGGGTGGATACGCAGTATTTT
v_gene: TRBV15
j_gene: TRBJ2-3
abundance: -
d_gene: -

CDR3aa: CASRMEGMGNGYTF
CDR3nt: TGTGCCAGCAGAATGGAGGGAATGGGAAATGGCTACACCTTC
v_gene: TRBV12-3/TRBV12-4
j_gene: TRBJ1-2
abundance: few
d_gene: -

CDR3aa: CSAKAGANVLTF
CDR3nt: TGCAGTGCCAAAGCTGGGGCCAACGTCCTGACTTTC
v_gene: TRBV20-1
j_gene: TRBJ2-6
abundance: -
d_gene: -

CDR3aa: CASRGLAWVEQFF
CDR3nt: TGTGCCAGCAGGGGACTAGCGTGGGTTGAGCAGTTCTTC
v_gene: TRBV12-3/TRBV12-4
j_gene: TRBJ2-1
abundance: once
d_gene: TRBD2

CDR3aa: CASSLAEHGRYNEQFF
CDR3nt: TGCGCCAGCAGCTTGGCTGAACACGGGAGATACAATGAGCAGTTCTTC
v_gene: TRBV5-1
j_gene: TRBJ2-1
abundance: -
d_gene: -

CDR3aa: CASSLGPAASGNTIYF
CDR3nt: TGCGCCAGCAGCTTGGGTCCGGCGGCCTCTGGAAACACCATATATTTT
v_gene: TRBV5-1
j_gene: TRBJ1-3
abundance: few
d_gene: -

CDR3aa: CSVDGSGANVLTF
CDR3nt: TGCAGCGTTGATGGCTCTGGGGCCAACGTCCTGACTTTC
v_gene: TRBV29-1
j_gene: TRBJ2-6
abundance: -
d_gene: -

CDR3aa: CASSQSKSRPDTQYF
CDR3nt: TGTGCCAGCAGCCAGAGTAAAAGTCGCCCGGATACGCAGTATTTT
v_gene: TRBV4-2
j_gene: TRBJ2-3
abundance: many
d_gene: -

CDR3aa: CASSLVGTANTEAFF
CDR3nt: TGTGCCAGCAGCTTAGTAGGGACAGCGAACACTGAAGCTTTCTTT
v_gene: TRBV7-2
j_gene: TRBJ1-1
abundance: -
d_gene: TRBD1

CDR3aa: CASSPRTSGRAYNEQFF
CDR3nt: TGCGCCAGCAGCCCCCGGACTAGCGGGAGAGCCTACAATGAGCAGTTCTTC
v_gene: TRBV5-1
j_gene: TRBJ2-1
abundance: many
d_gene: TRBD2

CDR3aa: CASSSGTSEIGLPYNEQFF
CDR3nt: TGTGCCAGCAGTTCCGGGACTAGCGAGATCGGGTTACCCTACAATGAGCAGTTCTTC
v_gene: TRBV3-1
j_gene: TRBJ2-1
abundance: few
d_gene: TRBD2

CDR3aa: CASSSTGLGQPQHF
CDR3nt: TGCGCCAGCAGCTCGACAGGGCTTGGTCAGCCCCAGCATTTT
v_gene: TRBV5-1
j_gene: TRBJ1-5
abundance: -
d_gene: TRBD1